A single sample is the source of the 9 T cell receptor beta chains below, sequenced in a study of T cell responses to AZD1222 COVID-19 vaccine. Measured with immunoSEQ multiplex PCR; TCRdb has only the in-frame clones, and not every one. The repertoire holds 100,000 to 150,000 clones, with around 89% as singletons. The sequences come from peripheral blood, collected on day 0 of MenACWY control vaccination. The receptors derive from an adult in good health.

V and J are TRBV7-9 and TRBJ1-2; D gene uncertain. The CDR3 is 16 amino acids. CDR1 SEHNR and CDR2 FQNEAQ come from the germline V gene (reference sequence). Trimming removed 0 bases at V and 4 bases at J, with 15 bases between. CDR3 loop: CASSLAVEEKIYGYTF. CDR3 sequence (DNA): TGTGCCAGCAGCTTAGCGGTGGAGGAAAAAATCTATGGCTACACCTTC.

The chain recombines TRBV9 with TRBJ2-1; 12 bases map to TRBD2. The CDR3 covers 17 residues. The J segment lost 7 bases and the V segment lost 1 base, leaving 9 bases of the junction unmatched. In germline, CDR1 is SGDLS, CDR2 YYNGEE. CDR3 residues: CASSVNVGTSGPNEQFF. DNA of the CDR3: TGTGCCAGCAGCGTAAATGTCGGGACTAGCGGGCCGAATGAGCAGTTCTTC.

The chain recombines TRBV25-1 with TRBJ1-5; D remains ambiguous. The CDR3 sequence is 14 residues long. CDR1 MGHDK and CDR2 SYGVNS come from the germline V gene. V was shortened by 3 bases and J by 4 bases, with 10 bases between the two germline ends. The CDR3 loop reads CASSDGRGNQPQHF. CDR3 nucleotide sequence: TGTGCCAGCAGTGATGGACGGGGAAATCAGCCCCAGCATTTT.

The chain uses TRBV9 and TRBJ2-2; D unresolved. Germline CDR1 reads SGDLS; CDR2 reads YYNGEE. The CDR3 is 16 amino acids. The V end lost 4 bases, the J end lost 5 bases, and 18 bases lay between the germline ends. The DNA of the CDR3 is TGTGCCAGCAGCCTCCATGGTACTTCTAGGACCGGGGAGCTGTTTTTT. Protein sequence: CASSLHGTSRTGELFF.

This chain uses TRBV11-2 with TRBJ2-7; 8 nucleotides align to TRBD2. After removal of 1 base from V and 3 bases from J, the junction contained 2 bases not matched to a gene. Per germline, CDR1 SGHAT and CDR2 FQNNGV. This CDR3 is 14 amino acids long. The chain's CDR3 is CASSLGLAGYEQYF. The CDR3 DNA is TGTGCCAGCAGCTTAGGGCTAGCGGGCTACGAGCAGTACTTC.

The V gene is TRBV27, the J gene TRBJ2-6; D not resolved. The CDR3 is made up of 17 amino acids. CDR1 is MNHEY, CDR2 SMNVEV, per germline (reference sequence). V was clipped by 1 base and J by 1 base, with 11 bases between them. The CDR3 reads CASSLWAPPSGANVLTF. The CDR3 coding sequence is TGTGCCAGCAGTTTATGGGCTCCACCGTCTGGGGCCAACGTCCTGACTTTC.

The V and J genes are TRBV19 and TRBJ1-2; tentative D call: TRBD1 (6 bases). V was pared by 6 bases and J by 7 bases, with 21 bases between. Germline CDR1 reads LNHDA; CDR2 reads SQIVND (reference sequence). CDR3 size: 15 residues. The CDR3 DNA reads TGTGCCAGTAGCTCCATCGGCCTGGGGGCGGGTGGCTACACCTTC. As protein: CASSSIGLGAGGYTF.

This chain connects TRBV2 to TRBJ1-2; possibly TRBD1 for D (5 bases). Trimming removed 3 bases from V and 2 bases from J, with 13 bases in between. The CDR3 covers 15 residues. The germline V gene encodes CDR1 SNHLY and CDR2 FYNNEI. The CDR3 DNA sequence: TGTGCCAGCAGTGAGGGGGGGAGACAAAACTATGGCTACACCTTC. This encodes CASSEGGRQNYGYTF. Using reference TRBV2 and TRBJ1-2 for the parts outside the CDR3, the full variable domain is EPEVTQTPSHQVTQMGQEVILRCVPISNHLYFYWYRQILGQKVEFLVSFYNNEISEKSEIFDDQFSVERPDGSNFTLKIRSTKLEDSAMYFCASSEGGRQNYGYTFGSGTRLTVV.

The chain is built from TRBV5-4 and TRBJ2-1, with 10 bases lining up with TRBD2. The germline gives CDR1 SGHNT, CDR2 YYREEE (reference sequence). The CDR3 has 15 amino acids. The V and J ends lost 5 bases and 4 bases, in that order; junction bases with no gene match: 6. The CDR3 sequence: CASRDGLAVYNEQFF. Here the CDR3 DNA reads TGTGCCAGCAGAGATGGACTAGCGGTTTACAATGAGCAGTTCTTC.